This T cell receptor (beta chain) is from a study of CD8+CD57+ T cells in acquired aplastic anemia. As for the study in general: Sorted CD4+ plus CD8+ cells gave DNA averaging about 3.2 ug. The average read count for CD4+ cells in healthy donors was around 10 million. Broader study findings: The number of CD8+ CDR3 sequences shared by patients and controls was roughly 31. Controls and patients did not differ significantly in CD8+ Simpson's diversity.

Worth noting for this clonotype: What it recognizes is unknown.

Template material for TCR beta VDJ and CDR3 profiling consisted of genomic DNA. TCRdb analysed the reads with MiXCR anew, one entry per CDR3 protein. This sample carries some 220,000 distinct CDR3 sequences, 30% to 35% of them seen once, and the ten largest clones take around 1.1%. V dropped 5 bases and J dropped 1 base, with 11 bases sitting between them. The CDR3 has 15 residues. Per the germline V gene, CDR1 is SEHNR and CDR2 is FQNEAQ (reference sequence). This receptor was taken from a human donor in good health, serving as a control. The sample consisted of sorted CD4+, CD8+, or CD8+CD57+ T cells (not recorded which) from PBMCs. The V gene is TRBV7-9, the J gene TRBJ1-4; TRBD1 is a possible D gene (5 bases). The DNA of the CDR3 is TGTGCCAGCAGCCCCGGGACGGTAACTAATGAAAAACTGTTTTTT. Its protein product is CASSPGTVTNEKLFF.